The T cell receptor beta chain under discussion was sequenced for a study of blood T cell repertoires in COVID-19. Measured with immunoSEQ multiplex PCR; TCRdb has only the in-frame clones, and not every one. The sample consists of about 110,000 clones, roughly 80% of them appearing once. With V trimmed by 2 bases and J by 1 base, 8 bases remained unmatched. The CDR3 contains 16 residues. Germline V gene lookup returns CDR1 SGHRS and CDR2 YFSETQ. The J gene is TRBJ1-2, the V gene TRBV5-1; TRBD1 aligns across 7 bases. The origin of this receptor is a human donor in a cohort sampled during active or convalescent COVID-19. The sample consisted of peripheral blood. The CDR3 DNA is TGCGCCAGCAGCTTCAGAGGCAGGGGGGATAACTATGGCTACACCTTC. Residues: CASSFRGRGDNYGYTF.